Shown below are 14 T cell receptor beta chains from a single sample sequenced in a study of OX40 agonist ivuxolimab in advanced cancers. Generated by immunoSEQ multiplex PCR, the TCRdb table keeps only in-frame clones and is missing some. The sample has about 130,000 clones, approximately 94% seen once. The sequences come from CD4+ or CD8+ T cells sorted from blood, collected in a trial of the OX40 agonist ivuxolimab. The receptors were gathered from an adult with an advanced solid tumor such as melanoma, head and neck, liver or kidney cancer.

Written as DNA, the CDR3 is TGTGCCAGTAGCGGACTAGGGGCCTATGAGCAGTTCTTC. This sequence encodes CASSGLGAYEQFF. The chain combines TRBV19 with TRBJ2-1; 7 bases line up with TRBD2. The length of the CDR3 is 13 residues. The germline CDR1 and CDR2 sequences are LNHDA and SQIVND (reference sequence). V was clipped by 6 bases and J by 8 bases; unmatched bases: 7.

The chain couples TRBV6-5 to TRBJ1-1, with D maybe TRBD1 (6 bases). The CDR3 is made up of 15 amino acids. Germline CDR1 and CDR2: MNHEY and SVGAGI. Trimming removed 6 bases at V and 11 bases at J, with 25 bases between. This chain's CDR3 is CASSERIAQGWGAFF. The CDR3 DNA is TGTGCCAGCAGCGAACGTATAGCCCAGGGGTGGGGGGCTTTCTTT.

The chain employs TRBV28 and TRBJ2-7; 11 nucleotides agree with TRBD2. This CDR3 is built from 19 residues. Germline CDR1 is MDHEN and CDR2 is SYDVKM. J lost 2 bases, V lost 6 bases, and 18 bases had no gene match. The CDR3 region has the DNA TGTGCCAGCAGCTCAGGACTAGCGGGCTTTTCCCTGGGGCCCTACGAGCAGTACTTC. Translation: CASSSGLAGFSLGPYEQYF.

The V and J genes are TRBV5-1 and TRBJ2-5, with a possible D match to TRBD1 (6 bases). This CDR3 comprises 14 residues. Deletions cut 4 bases from V and 4 bases from J, with 14 bases between. Germline CDR1 and CDR2: SGHRS and YFSETQ. CDR3 nucleotide sequence: TGCGCCAGCAGCCAAACAGGGAAACGAGAGACCCAGTACTTC. It codes for CASSQTGKRETQYF.

The V gene is TRBV29-1, the J gene TRBJ2-7; possible D gene TRBD2, 6 bases. This CDR3 has 13 amino acids. V was pared by 4 bases and J by 4 bases, with 14 bases between. Germline V gene lookup returns CDR1 SQVTM and CDR2 ANQGSEA. CDR3 amino acids: CSVGAGTLYEQYF. DNA for the CDR3: TGCAGCGTTGGGGCAGGGACTCTGTACGAGCAGTACTTC.

The rearrangement uses TRBV7-9 and TRBJ1-2; no firm D call. This CDR3 comprises 18 residues. Germline CDR1 is SEHNR and CDR2 is FQNEAQ (reference sequence). Trimming cost V 2 bases and J 5 bases, with 24 bases left between them. CDR3 sequence (DNA): TGTGCCAGCAGCTTACCCCCACGAAGGCAGGTCCTTTTATATGGCTACACCTTC. Residues: CASSLPPRRQVLLYGYTF.

This clone appeared a single time. The chain uses TRBV5-5 and TRBJ1-2; D is undetermined. The CDR3 loop spans 13 amino acids. Germline V gives CDR1 SGHKS, CDR2 YYEKEE (reference sequence). Deletions cut 0 bases from V and 4 bases from J, with 7 bases between. Here the CDR3 reads CASSLAGIYGYTF. DNA of the CDR3: TGTGCCAGCAGCTTGGCCGGGATCTATGGCTACACCTTC.

This chain connects TRBV27 to TRBJ1-2; possibly TRBD1 for D (5 bases). CDR3 size: 15 residues. Trimming cost V 2 bases and J 0 bases, with 10 bases left between them. Germline V gene data show CDR1 as MNHEY and CDR2 as SMNVEV (reference sequence). In DNA, the CDR3 is TGTGCCAGCAGTTTACTGGGGGACCCTAACTATGGCTACACCTTC. This encodes CASSLLGDPNYGYTF.

The chain joins TRBV4-3 to TRBJ1-2; a weak D match, TRBD1 (5 bases). This CDR3 has 16 residues. Trimming removed 0 bases at V and 4 bases at J, with 15 bases between. Germline assignment: CDR1 LGHNA and CDR2 YSLEER. CDR3 in DNA: TGCGCCAGCAGCCAAGACCAGGCAGGGCCCAGCTATGGCTACACCTTC. Translating gives CASSQDQAGPSYGYTF.

V usage is TRBV6-5 and J usage is TRBJ2-7; D may be TRBD1 (5 bases). This CDR3 is built from 15 residues. V lost 3 bases to trimming and J lost 3 bases, with 15 bases between them. Germline V gene data show CDR1 as MNHEY and CDR2 as SVGAGI. The CDR3 is CASSYFPTENYEQYF. Written as DNA, the CDR3 is TGTGCCAGCAGTTATTTCCCGACAGAGAACTACGAGCAGTACTTC.

The CDR3 nucleotides are TGTGCCAGCCATGGACAGGGCACAGATACGCAGTATTTT. Translation: CASHGQGTDTQYF. The rearrangement joins TRBV19 to TRBJ2-3, with 7 bases identical to TRBD1. The germline V gene has CDR1 LNHDA and CDR2 SQIVND (reference sequence). The CDR3 extends over 13 amino acids. The junction had 4 bases not matched to a gene; V was cut back by 9 bases and J by 1 base. Based on the CDR3 plus reference TRBV19 and TRBJ2-3, the full variable domain is DGGITQSPKYLFRKEGQNVTLSCEQNLNHDAMYWYRQDPGQGLRLIYYSQIVNDFQKGDIAEGYSVSREKKESFPLTVTSAQKNPTAFYLCASHGQGTDTQYFGPGTRLTVL.

This chain links TRBV6-5 with TRBJ2-3; TRBD2 aligns across 8 bases. Germline CDR1 MNHEY, CDR2 SVGAGI. This CDR3 region has 13 residues. V dropped 6 bases and J dropped 1; count of bases not matched to a gene: 0. The CDR3 protein is CASRTSGTDTQYF. The CDR3 region has the DNA TGTGCCAGCAGGACTAGCGGCACAGATACGCAGTATTTT.

The rearrangement joins TRBV19 to TRBJ1-5, with TRBD1 matching over 8 bases. V was pared by 0 bases and J by 1 base, with 5 bases of the junction left unmatched. The CDR3 spans 17 residues. Germline V gives CDR1 LNHDA, CDR2 SQIVND (reference sequence). Here the CDR3 reads CASSIDSRDRSNQPQHF. Written as DNA, the CDR3 is TGTGCCAGTAGTATAGATAGTAGGGACAGGAGCAATCAGCCCCAGCATTTT.

The V gene is TRBV4-2, the J gene TRBJ1-2; 9 bases fit TRBD1. The CDR3 consists of 16 residues. The V segment lost 0 bases and the J segment 8 bases; nucleotides outside the gene matches: 10. Germline V CDR1 and CDR2: LGHNA, YNFKEQ. Here the CDR3 DNA reads TGTGCCAGCAGCCAAGATCCCCAAACAGGGGGCGAAGGCTACACCTTC. This sequence encodes CASSQDPQTGGEGYTF.